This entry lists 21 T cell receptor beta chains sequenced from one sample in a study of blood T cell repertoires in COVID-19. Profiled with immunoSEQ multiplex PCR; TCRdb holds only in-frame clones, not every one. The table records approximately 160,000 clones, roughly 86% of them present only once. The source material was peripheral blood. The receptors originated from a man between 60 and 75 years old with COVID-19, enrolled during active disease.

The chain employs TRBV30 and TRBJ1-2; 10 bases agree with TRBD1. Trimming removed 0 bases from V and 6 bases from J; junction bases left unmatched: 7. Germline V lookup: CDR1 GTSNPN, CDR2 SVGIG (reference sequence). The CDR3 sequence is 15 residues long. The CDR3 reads CAWSVRDRGLDGYTF. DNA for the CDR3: TGTGCCTGGAGTGTACGGGACAGGGGTTTAGATGGCTACACCTTC.

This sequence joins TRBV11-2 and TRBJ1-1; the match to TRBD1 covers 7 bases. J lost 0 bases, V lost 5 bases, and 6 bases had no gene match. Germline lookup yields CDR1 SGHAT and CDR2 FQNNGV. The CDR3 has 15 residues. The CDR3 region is CASSGRDRLNTEAFF. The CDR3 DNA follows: TGTGCCAGCAGCGGCCGGGACAGACTGAACACTGAAGCTTTCTTT.

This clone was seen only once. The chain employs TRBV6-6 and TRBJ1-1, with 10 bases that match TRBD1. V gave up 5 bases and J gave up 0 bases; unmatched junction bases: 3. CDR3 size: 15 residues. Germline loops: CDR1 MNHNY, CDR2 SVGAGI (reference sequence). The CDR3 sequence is CASSGTGVMNTEAFF. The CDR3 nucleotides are TGTGCCAGCAGTGGGACAGGGGTTATGAACACTGAAGCTTTCTTT.

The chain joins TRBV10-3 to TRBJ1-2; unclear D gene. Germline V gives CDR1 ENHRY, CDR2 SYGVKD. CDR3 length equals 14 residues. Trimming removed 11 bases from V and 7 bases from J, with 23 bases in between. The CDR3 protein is CAVAVLAEVGGYTF. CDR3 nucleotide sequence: TGTGCCGTTGCGGTTTTGGCAGAGGTGGGTGGCTACACCTTC.

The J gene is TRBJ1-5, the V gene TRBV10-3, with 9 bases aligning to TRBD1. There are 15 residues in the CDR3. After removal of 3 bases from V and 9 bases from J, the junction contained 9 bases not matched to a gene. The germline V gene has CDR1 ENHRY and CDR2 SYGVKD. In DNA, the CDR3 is TGTGCCATCAGTGACCCCGGACAGGGGTTCGTGCCCCAGCATTTT. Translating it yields CAISDPGQGFVPQHF.

CDR3 DNA: TGTGCCAGCAGTTCCCGCCAGGGGGGCGAGCAGTACTTC. This encodes CASSSRQGGEQYF. The V gene is TRBV6-2 or TRBV6-3, the J gene TRBJ2-7, with D possibly being TRBD1 (7 bases). The germline V gene has CDR1 MNHEY and CDR2 SVGEGT. Deletions cut 4 bases from V and 6 bases from J, with 13 bases between. The CDR3 is made up of 13 amino acids.

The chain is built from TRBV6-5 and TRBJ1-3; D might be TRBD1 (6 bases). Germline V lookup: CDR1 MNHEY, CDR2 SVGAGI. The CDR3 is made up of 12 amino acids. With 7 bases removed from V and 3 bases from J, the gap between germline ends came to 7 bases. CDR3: CASKGVGNTIYF. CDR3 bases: TGTGCCAGCAAGGGGGTTGGAAACACCATATATTTT.

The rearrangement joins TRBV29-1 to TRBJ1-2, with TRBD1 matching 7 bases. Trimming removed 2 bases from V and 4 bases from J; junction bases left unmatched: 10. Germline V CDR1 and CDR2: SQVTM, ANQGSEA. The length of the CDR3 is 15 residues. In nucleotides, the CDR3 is TGCAGCGTTGAATTTCGGGGGACAGACCTCTATGGCTACACCTTC. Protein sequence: CSVEFRGTDLYGYTF.

In nucleotides, the CDR3 is TGTGCCAGCAGCCCCCCTAAGGCGGGCGGACAAGAGACCCAGTACTTC. Its protein product is CASSPPKAGGQETQYF. The chain links TRBV6-6 to TRBJ2-5; D perhaps matches TRBD2 (5 bases). Trimming took off 6 bases at V and 2 bases at J, with 19 bases between the two ends. Germline V gives CDR1 MNHNY, CDR2 SVGAGI (reference sequence). This CDR3 is 16 amino acids long.

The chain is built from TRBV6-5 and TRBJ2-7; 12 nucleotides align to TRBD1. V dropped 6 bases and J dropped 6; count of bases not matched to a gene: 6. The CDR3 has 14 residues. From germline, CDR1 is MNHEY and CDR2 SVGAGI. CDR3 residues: CASSPGTGGVEQYF. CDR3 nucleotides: TGTGCCAGCAGCCCCGGGACAGGGGGCGTCGAGCAGTACTTC.

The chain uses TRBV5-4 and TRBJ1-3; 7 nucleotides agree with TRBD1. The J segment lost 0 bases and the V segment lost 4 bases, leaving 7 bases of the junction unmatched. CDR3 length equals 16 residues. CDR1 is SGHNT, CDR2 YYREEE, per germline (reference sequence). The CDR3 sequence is CASSRDRAISGNTIYF. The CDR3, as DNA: TGTGCCAGCAGCCGAGACAGGGCCATCTCTGGAAACACCATATATTTT.

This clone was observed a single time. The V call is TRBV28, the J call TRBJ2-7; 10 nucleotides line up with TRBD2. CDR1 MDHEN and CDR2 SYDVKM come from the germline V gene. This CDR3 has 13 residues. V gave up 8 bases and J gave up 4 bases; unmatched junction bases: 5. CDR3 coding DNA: TGTGCCAGCGCTAGCGGGGGACCTTACGAGCAGTACTTC. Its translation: CASASGGPYEQYF.

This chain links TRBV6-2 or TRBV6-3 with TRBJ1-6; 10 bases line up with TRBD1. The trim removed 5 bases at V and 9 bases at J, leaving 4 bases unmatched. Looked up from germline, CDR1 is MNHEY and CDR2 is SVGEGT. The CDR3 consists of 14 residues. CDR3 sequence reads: CASSLRTGGSPLHF. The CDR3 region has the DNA TGTGCCAGCAGTCTAAGGACAGGGGGTTCACCCCTCCACTTT.

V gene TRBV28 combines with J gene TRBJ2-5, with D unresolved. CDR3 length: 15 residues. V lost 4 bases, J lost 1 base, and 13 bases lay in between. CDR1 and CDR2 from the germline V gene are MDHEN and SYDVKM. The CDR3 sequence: CASSSRRRVQETQYF. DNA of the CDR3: TGTGCCAGCAGTTCCCGCCGACGGGTCCAAGAGACCCAGTACTTC. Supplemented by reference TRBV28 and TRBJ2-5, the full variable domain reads DVKVTQSSRYLVKRTGEKVFLECVQDMDHENMFWYRQDPGLGLRLIYFSYDVKMKEKGDIPEGYSVSREKKERFSLILESASTNQTSMYLCASSSRRRVQETQYFGPGTRLLVL.

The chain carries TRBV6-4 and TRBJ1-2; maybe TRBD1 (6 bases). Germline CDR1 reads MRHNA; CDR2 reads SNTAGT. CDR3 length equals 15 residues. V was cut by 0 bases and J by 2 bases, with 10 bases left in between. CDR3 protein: CASSDSTTGNYGYTF. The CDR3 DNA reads TGTGCCAGCAGTGACTCGACGACAGGCAACTATGGCTACACCTTC.

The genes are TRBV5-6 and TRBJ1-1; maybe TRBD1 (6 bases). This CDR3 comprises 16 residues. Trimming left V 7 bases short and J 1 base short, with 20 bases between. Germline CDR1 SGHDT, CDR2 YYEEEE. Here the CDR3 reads CASQRDVLQGNTEAFF. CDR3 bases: TGTGCCAGCCAACGAGACGTATTACAGGGGAACACTGAAGCTTTCTTT.

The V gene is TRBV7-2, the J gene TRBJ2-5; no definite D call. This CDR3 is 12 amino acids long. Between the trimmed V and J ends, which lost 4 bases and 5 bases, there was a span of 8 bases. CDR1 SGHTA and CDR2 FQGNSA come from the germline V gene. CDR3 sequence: CASSSTRETQYF. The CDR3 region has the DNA TGTGCCAGCAGCTCCACTCGGGAGACCCAGTACTTC. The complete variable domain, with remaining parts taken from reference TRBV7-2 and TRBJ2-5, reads GAGVSQSPSNKVTEKGKDVELRCDPISGHTALYWYRQSLGQGLEFLIYFQGNSAPDKSGLPSDRFSAERTGGSVSTLTIQRTQQEDSAVYLCASSSTRETQYFGPGTRLLVL.

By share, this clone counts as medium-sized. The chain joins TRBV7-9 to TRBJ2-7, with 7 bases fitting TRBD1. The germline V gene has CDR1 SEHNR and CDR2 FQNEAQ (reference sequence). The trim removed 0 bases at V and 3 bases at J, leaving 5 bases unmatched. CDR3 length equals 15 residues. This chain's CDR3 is CASSLAGQRDYEQYF. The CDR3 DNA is TGTGCCAGCAGCTTAGCGGGACAGAGAGACTACGAGCAGTACTTC.

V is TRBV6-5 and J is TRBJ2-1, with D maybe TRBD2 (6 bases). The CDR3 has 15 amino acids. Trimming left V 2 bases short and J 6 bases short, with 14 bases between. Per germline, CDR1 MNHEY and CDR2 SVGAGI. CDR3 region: CASSYDAGRGNEQFF. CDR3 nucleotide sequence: TGTGCCAGCAGTTACGATGCGGGAAGGGGCAATGAGCAGTTCTTC.

The CDR3 protein is CASSPGQKQNTEAFF. CDR3 nucleotide sequence: TGTGCCAGCAGCCCAGGACAGAAACAGAACACTGAAGCTTTCTTT. The J gene is TRBJ1-1, the V gene TRBV7-2; weak D call: TRBD1 (6 bases). The CDR3 extends over 15 amino acids. Trimming cost V 5 bases and J 1 base, with 14 bases left between them. Germline loops: CDR1 SGHTA, CDR2 FQGNSA.

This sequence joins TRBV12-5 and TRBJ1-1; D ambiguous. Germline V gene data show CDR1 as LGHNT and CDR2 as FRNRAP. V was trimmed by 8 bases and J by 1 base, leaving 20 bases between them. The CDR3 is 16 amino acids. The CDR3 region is CASSRDLLEQNTEAFF. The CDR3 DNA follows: TGTGCTAGTAGCCGGGATTTACTCGAACAGAACACTGAAGCTTTCTTT. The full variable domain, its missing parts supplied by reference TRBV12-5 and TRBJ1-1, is DARVTQTPRHKVTEMGQEVTMRCQPILGHNTVFWYRQTMMQGLELLAYFRNRAPLDDSGMPKDRFSAEMPDATLATLKIQPSEPRDSAVYFCASSRDLLEQNTEAFFGQGTRLTVV.